The entry below gives a single T cell receptor (beta chain) sequence along with its context. Germline V gives CDR1 MNHEY, CDR2 SVGAGI. The CDR3 spans 14 residues. J gave up 1 base and V 5 bases, and 1 base lay outside the gene matches. The data are from a study of blood T cell repertoires in COVID-19. On the study more broadly: Donors in the United States, Italy and Spain gave samples during acute or convalescent COVID-19. PBMCs, B-cell-depleted T cells, or T cells provided the cDNA or gDNA that made up the material.

Authors' data handling: Estimation of nucleated cell counts relied on the amplification of reference gene primers. TCRdb keeps only in-frame clones here, not all; method: immunoSEQ multiplex PCR. D and trimming come from the DNA, and the V and J calls and clone size come from that table. The repertoire holds under 200,000 clones, with approximately 91% as singletons. The source material was peripheral blood. The genes are TRBV6-5 and TRBJ1-1; 10 bases align to TRBD1. This TCR was recovered from a man aged 18 to 29 with acute or convalescent COVID-19. CDR3 sequence (DNA): TGTGCCAGCAGTCGGACAGGGGGGAACACTGAAGCTTTCTTT. This codes for CASSRTGGNTEAFF.